The present entry profiles one T cell receptor beta chain with its context. The target of this receptor is not known. No base-level quality is on record; no much larger clone is a single base apart. In total, 666 healthy bone marrow donors made up the cohort. All cohort members were sampled while nominally healthy, although unrecorded immune exposures were likely present. The donor tested CMV seronegative, placing the donor among the 350 or so seronegative members of the cohort. A peripheral blood sample was provided by each donor, and peripheral blood mononuclear cells were used for TCR beta sequencing. The Qiagen DNeasy Blood Extraction Kit was used to extract genomic DNA from the blood cell samples. This entry is derived from a study of cytomegalovirus exposure and HLA in healthy donors (dated by TCRdb to 2015 to 2018). Study-level background: According to an earlier analysis of several hundred of the donors, 150 million to 200 million T cells yielded 90 million to 140 million unique TCR beta sequences and 276 Gb of sequence data. Besides the first cohort of some 670 subjects, a separate validation cohort made up of 90 to 150 different subjects was used. Across 398 genotyped donors of the cohort, an average of roughly 200,000 unique TCR beta nucleotide sequences per donor were sequenced, and 15% to 20% of those sequences were non-productive. The later analysis used no new phenotypic data to find candidate immune exposures, relying instead on TCR beta sequences and their occurrence across donors. The study used immunosequencing to profile the T cell repertoires of more than 650 subjects and linked those repertoires to cytomegalovirus serostatus. The study aimed to test whether cataloging public T cell receptors could reveal signatures of past pathogen exposure. Alongside the repertoire data, information on donor age, sex, ethnicity and CMV serostatus was compiled. To predict cytomegalovirus infection status, the study combined high-throughput TCR immunosequencing, statistical association of individual TCRs with disease status, and machine learning. An earlier analysis of 587 of the donors used high-throughput TCR beta sequencing to judge whether each TCR beta V gene segment behaved as functional or pseudogenic. Typing coverage differed by locus: A, B, C, DRB1 and DQB1 were typed in about 620-640 donors, DQA1 in 500 to 550, DPA1 in some 570, and DPB1 in about 450. Every repertoire in the discovery cohort had been generated on one and the same sequencing platform. Roughly 300 gigabases of sequencing data and tens of millions of unique TCR sequences were included in an early release covering under 650 HLA-typed donors. HLA typing covered class I and class II loci at four-digit resolution. A later analysis re-examined previously published TCR beta repertoires from just over 650 donors and added high-resolution HLA genotyping to investigate patterns of TCR occurrence. Of the 300 to 500 genotyped donors, less than 85% were placed in the genetic ancestry cluster associated with self-reported Caucasian donors. Genome-wide SNP genotypes for about three fifths of the 666 donors were used in a later genetic analysis, which treated that subset as a discovery cohort. A few DR-DQ haplotypes were treated as single units for association and clustering because of strong linkage in the cohort.

Receptors were amplified or captured by the immunoSEQ multiplex PCR assay. A mixture of 60 forward primers for TCR Vbeta segments and 13 reverse primers for TCR Jbeta segments was used in the multiplex PCR. Amplification of the CDR3 region of rearranged TCR beta genes was performed with a multiplex PCR assay on genomic DNA. The amplified TCR beta libraries were sequenced on the Illumina HiSeq System as 87-base-pair reads. In the paper's pipeline: In a later analysis, tens of millions of unique TCR beta chains were counted across the roughly 670 repertoires, and about 9.9 million of these chains were shared by at least two donors. To remove PCR and sequencing errors, raw reads were error-corrected and collapsed into unique sequences using a nearest-neighbor algorithm that merged closely related sequences. Alignment of CDR3 sequences to IMGT reference sequences was used to assign V, D and J gene segments. Each retained sequence needed at least a six-nucleotide match to both a V gene segment and a J gene segment. A rearrangement counted as productive if the CDR3 had no stop codons and remained in frame with V and J, and every other rearrangement counted as non-productive. CDR3 was defined by IMGT convention, running from the second conserved V-encoded cysteine to the conserved J-encoded phenylalanine. Sequences without an unambiguous match to a single V gene segment were excluded from the earlier analysis of a few hundred of the donors. In an earlier analysis of several hundred of the donors, V segments were called functional above 56.7% productive rearrangements and were called segregating when the between-donor standard deviation exceeded 5%. A statistical classification framework was built for diagnosing cytomegalovirus status from the catalog of TCR beta chain sequences. In a later analysis, V and J genes were assigned by comparing TCR nucleotide sequences against IMGT/GENE-DB human TR gene sequences. Using the TCRdist pipeline, a later analysis assigned CDR3 sequences along with most-parsimonious VDJ recombination scenarios. In a later analysis, each TCR beta chain was defined by its CDR3 amino acid sequence together with its V-gene family, and reads lacking a unique V-gene family were excluded. To address suspected cross-contamination and a sequencing artifact, a later analysis removed several hundred highly shared, low-generation-probability nucleotide sequences. In a later analysis, a clonal expansion index for each public chain was calculated from normalized within-repertoire ranks of inferred template counts. In a later analysis, generation probabilities were computed with a VDJ recombination model fitted to out-of-frame rearrangements, and the resulting probabilities were checked against IGoR. Hypergeometric tests were used in a later analysis to score TCR-TCR, TCR-HLA and TCR-CMV co-occurrence, with a repertoire-size bias correction applied to the TCR pairs. A later analysis estimated false discovery rates by permuting HLA or CMV assignments 20 times. A later analysis grouped co-occurring TCRs with DBSCAN, adding TCRdist sequence similarity when clustering within HLA-allele-positive subsets. For co-occurrence clustering, repertoires with fewer than 30,000 or more than 120,000 public chains were excluded, along with four or five repertoires with anomalous nucleotide sharing. Drawn from immuneACCESS, this table holds only the in-frame rearrangements with V and J called that TCRdb kept. Clones are partly lost; checked studies trace under half to an unresolved V gene and leave the rest unexplained. V, J and clone size are those of that table, while D and trimming were read from the DNA. Present in this sample are some 120,000 clones, 70% to 80% of which were seen just once. The ten biggest clones cover about 3% of the sample.

From its cysteine to its phenylalanine, the CDR3 spans 16 amino acids. Of all the DNA, just the CDR3 is kept, 48 bases in frame from base 1. Trimming takes 2 bases from V and 0 bases from J, and the germline ends sit 12 bases apart. From the germline V gene (reference sequence), CDR1 is LNHNV and CDR2 is YYDKDF. Points the paper makes about the study in general: The authors suggested that the approach could potentially be extended to other disease states and immunological phenotypes. In a later analysis, TCR association rates were found to vary across HLA loci, with the most associated TCRs seen for DRB1 alleles and the fewest for HLA-C alleles. The presence/absence analyses assumed that sequencing depth was roughly uniform across donors, and that assumption may not be true. When HLA alleles, especially DR and DQ, strongly co-occurred, attributing TCR associations to individual alleles was difficult. Specific HLA alleles were associated with 15,000 to 20,000 TCR beta sequences at a false discovery rate of 0.05 in a later analysis. An earlier analysis of some 590 of the donors showed that most TCR beta V segments appeared in productive rearrangements either about 87% or about 30% of the time, which broadly matched IMGT annotations. Because HLA typing was unavailable for some donors at each locus, only the typed subset was used in association tests. The classifier was reported to diagnose cytomegalovirus status with high specificity and sensitivity in both the original cohort and the validation cohort. According to a later analysis, parvovirus B19, influenza, CMV and Epstein-Barr virus appeared linked to several top co-occurrence clusters. While some public TCRs were present in many individuals, most TCR sequences turned up only very rarely across donors. In a later analysis, HLA-associated TCR beta chains were found to be more clonally expanded and to have lower generation probabilities than equally common non-associated chains. The study gave a list of 150 to 200 TCR beta chains associated with cytomegalovirus. A further reported finding was that TCR beta sequences accurately predicted the HLA-A and HLA-B alleles for most subjects in the first cohort. Only TCR beta chains were sequenced in this cohort, and the absence of alpha or paired-chain data limited detectable features. Linkage disequilibrium might explain the correlated functional status among segregating V segments, but an unknown experimental factor could not be excluded. CMV serostatus was the only immune exposure information available for the cohort. Most CMV-associated TCR beta chains appeared to be HLA-restricted in a later analysis, and the HLA associations seemed to be driven largely by CMV exposure. A few of the identified cytomegalovirus-associated TCR beta chains were confirmed in vitro to be specific for cytomegalovirus antigens. Compared with the 666-donor mean, donors in an Asian-associated ancestry cluster had fewer N-insertions in productive TCRs, according to a later genetic analysis. A cluster of highly shared sequence variants was judged likely to represent a technical artifact of the sequencing pipeline. A later genetic analysis associated a missense DCLRE1C variant with V-gene and J-gene trimming of TCR beta chains, and an independent cohort replicated the association. Some IMGT-functional V segments, including TRBV6-2 and TRBV6-3, could not be told apart with the 87-base-pair reads, so those segments were excluded. Around 16 rarely observed V segments, including chromosome 9 orphons, were excluded from the earlier analysis of approximately 500 of the donors because counts were too low.

What was sequenced was PBMCs. Recombination linked TRBV15 to TRBJ2-3; the D gene is possibly TRBD2, with 6 bases matching. The sequence was obtained from a man under 40 in good health and CMV-seronegative. The CDR3: CATSRRTSFSTDTQYF. The bases are TGTGCCACCAGCAGACGCACTAGCTTTAGCACAGATACGCAGTATTTT.